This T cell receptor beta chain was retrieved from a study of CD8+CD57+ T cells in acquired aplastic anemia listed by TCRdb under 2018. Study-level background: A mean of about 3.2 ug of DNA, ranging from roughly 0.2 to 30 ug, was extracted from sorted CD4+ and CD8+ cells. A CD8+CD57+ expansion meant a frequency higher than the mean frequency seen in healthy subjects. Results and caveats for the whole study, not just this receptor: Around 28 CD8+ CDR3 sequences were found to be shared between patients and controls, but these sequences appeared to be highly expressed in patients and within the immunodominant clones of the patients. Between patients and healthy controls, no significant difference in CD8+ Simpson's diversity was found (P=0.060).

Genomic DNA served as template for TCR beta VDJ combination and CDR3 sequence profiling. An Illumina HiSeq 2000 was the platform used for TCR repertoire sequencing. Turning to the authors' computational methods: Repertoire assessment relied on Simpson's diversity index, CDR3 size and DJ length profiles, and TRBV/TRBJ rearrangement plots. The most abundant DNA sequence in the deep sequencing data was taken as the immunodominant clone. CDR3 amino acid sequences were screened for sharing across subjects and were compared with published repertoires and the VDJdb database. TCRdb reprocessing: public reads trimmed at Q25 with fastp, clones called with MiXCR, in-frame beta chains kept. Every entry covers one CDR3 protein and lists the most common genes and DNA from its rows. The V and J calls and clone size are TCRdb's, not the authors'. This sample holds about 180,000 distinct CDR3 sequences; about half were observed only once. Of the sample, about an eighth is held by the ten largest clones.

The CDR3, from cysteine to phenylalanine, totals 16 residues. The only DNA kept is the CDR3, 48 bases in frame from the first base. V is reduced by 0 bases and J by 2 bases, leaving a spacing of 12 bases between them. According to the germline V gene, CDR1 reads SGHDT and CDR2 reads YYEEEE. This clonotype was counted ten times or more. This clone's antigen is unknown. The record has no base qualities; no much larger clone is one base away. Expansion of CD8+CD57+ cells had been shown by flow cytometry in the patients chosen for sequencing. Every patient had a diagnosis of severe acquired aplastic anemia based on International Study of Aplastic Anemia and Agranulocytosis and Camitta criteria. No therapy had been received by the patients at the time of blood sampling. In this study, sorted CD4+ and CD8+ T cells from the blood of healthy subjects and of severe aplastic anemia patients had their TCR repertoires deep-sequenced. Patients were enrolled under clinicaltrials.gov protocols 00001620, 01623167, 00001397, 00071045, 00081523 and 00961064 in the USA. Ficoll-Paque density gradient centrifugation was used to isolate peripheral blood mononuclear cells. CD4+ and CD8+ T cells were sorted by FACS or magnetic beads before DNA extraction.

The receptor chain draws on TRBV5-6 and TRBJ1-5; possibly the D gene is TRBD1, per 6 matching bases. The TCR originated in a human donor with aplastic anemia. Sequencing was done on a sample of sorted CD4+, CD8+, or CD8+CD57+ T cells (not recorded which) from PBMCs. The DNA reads TGTGCCAGCAGCTTGGCAGGGGCCTTCGGCAATCAGCCCCAGCATTTT. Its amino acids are CASSLAGAFGNQPQHF.